Listed below are T cell receptor beta chains from one sample, sequenced in a study of neurological immune-mediated disorders. Via MiXCR, TCRdb re-called the 5' RACE reads, giving one row per CDR3 protein. Among roughly 70,000 distinct CDR3 sequences listed, roughly 3.6% were seen once. The sequenced sample was PBMCs. These receptors came from a young man with multiple sclerosis. Both conserved end residues are part of each CDR3. Each record gives: CDR3 length, J gene, clone size, V gene, D gene, CDR3 DNA, CDR3 protein. The D gene is left open where the match is weak. Clone size is not always given. Where it is, it says once, few, many or a class for expanded clones.

length: 13; J: TRBJ2-5; size: many; V: TRBV7-9; D: .; DNA: TGTGCCAGCAGCTTTTCCAGCCAAGAGACCCAGTACTTC; CDR3: CASSFSSQETQYF
length: 14; J: TRBJ2-7; size: many; V: TRBV29-1; D: .; DNA: TGCAGCGTCGGAGGTCTCAGGGCGGGCAACGAGCAGTACTTC; CDR3: CSVGGLRAGNEQYF
length: 16; J: TRBJ2-1; size: many; V: TRBV5-1; D: TRBD2; DNA: TGCGCCAGCAGCTCGAATAGCGGGGGGGCCTACAATGAGCAGTTCTTC; CDR3: CASSSNSGGAYNEQFF
length: 13; J: TRBJ1-2; size: many; V: TRBV5-1; D: .; DNA: TGCGCCAGCAGCTCCGACGGGACGGGTGGCTACACCTTC; CDR3: CASSSDGTGGYTF
length: 16; J: TRBJ2-7; size: .; V: TRBV5-1; D: .; DNA: TGCGCCAGCAGCCCGGAGGGACAATTTACGCCCTACGAGCAGTACTTC; CDR3: CASSPEGQFTPYEQYF
length: 15; J: TRBJ2-2; size: many; V: TRBV6-2/TRBV6-3; D: .; DNA: TGTGCCAGCAGTTACTCTGACACGAACACCGGGGAGCTGTTTTTT; CDR3: CASSYSDTNTGELFF
length: 14; J: TRBJ1-1; size: many; V: TRBV20-1; D: .; DNA: TGCAGTGCCCGTACGGGTCGTTCGTACACTGAAGCTTTCTTT; CDR3: CSARTGRSYTEAFF
length: 12; J: TRBJ1-1; size: many; V: TRBV20-1; D: .; DNA: TGCAGTGCTAGAAGTTCAGGGTTTGAAGCTTTCTTT; CDR3: CSARSSGFEAFF
length: 16; J: TRBJ1-4; size: many; V: TRBV18; D: .; DNA: TGTGCCAGCTCACCACCAGCGGCTGGGAGTAATGAAAAACTGTTTTTT; CDR3: CASSPPAAGSNEKLFF
length: 13; J: TRBJ1-1; size: few; V: TRBV11-2; D: TRBD1; DNA: TGTGCCAGCAGCGGGCACAGGGGGTCTGAAGCTTTCTTT; CDR3: CASSGHRGSEAFF
length: 13; J: TRBJ2-7; size: many; V: TRBV6-1; D: TRBD1; DNA: TGTGCCAGCAGTAAGGGACAGCAGTACGAGCAGTACTTC; CDR3: CASSKGQQYEQYF
length: 15; J: TRBJ1-1; size: many; V: TRBV9; D: .; DNA: TGTGCCAGCAGCGTAGTTGAAGGGAAGGGCACTGAAGCTTTCTTT; CDR3: CASSVVEGKGTEAFF
length: 15; J: TRBJ2-5; size: many; V: TRBV7-2; D: TRBD2; DNA: TGTGCCAGCAGCTTGAGCGGGGGGGCCCAAGAGACCCAGTACTTC; CDR3: CASSLSGGAQETQYF
length: 14; J: TRBJ1-1; size: many; V: TRBV5-6; D: .; DNA: TGTGCCAGCAGCTTGGTAGGGGCGAACACTGAAGCTTTCTTT; CDR3: CASSLVGANTEAFF
length: 14; J: TRBJ2-7; size: many; V: TRBV20-1; D: TRBD2; DNA: TGCAGTGCTAGGTCTGCTAGCGGGAGGTACGAGCAGTACTTC; CDR3: CSARSASGRYEQYF
length: 16; J: TRBJ2-3; size: many; V: TRBV4-1; D: .; DNA: TGCGCCAGCAGCCAAAAACCCCTAGACGGGGGAGATACGCAGTATTTT; CDR3: CASSQKPLDGGDTQYF
length: 16; J: TRBJ2-3; size: .; V: TRBV9; D: TRBD2; DNA: TGTGCCAGCAGCGAGGCCCGACTAGCGGGGACAGATACGCAGTATTTT; CDR3: CASSEARLAGTDTQYF
length: 13; J: TRBJ2-1; size: many; V: TRBV4-1; D: .; DNA: TGCGCCAGCAGCCCAACACCTGACGATGAGCAGTTCTTC; CDR3: CASSPTPDDEQFF
length: 16; J: TRBJ2-3; size: .; V: TRBV20-1; D: TRBD2; DNA: TGCAGTGCTGGACTAGCGGGGGGCCCTAGCACAGATACGCAGTATTTT; CDR3: CSAGLAGGPSTDTQYF
length: 14; J: TRBJ2-7; size: many; V: TRBV5-6; D: .; DNA: TGTGCCAGCAGCTTGGTGGAGAGAACGGACGAGCAGTACTTC; CDR3: CASSLVERTDEQYF
length: 17; J: TRBJ2-1; size: many; V: TRBV7-2; D: TRBD2; DNA: TGTGCCAGCAGCTCTCCGACTAGCGGGGACTCCTACAATGAGCAGTTCTTC; CDR3: CASSSPTSGDSYNEQFF
length: 15; J: TRBJ1-5; size: many; V: TRBV5-1; D: TRBD1; DNA: TGCGCCAGCAGCCCAACAGGGGATCGCAATCAGCCCCAGCATTTT; CDR3: CASSPTGDRNQPQHF
length: 15; J: TRBJ1-1; size: many; V: TRBV7-9; D: .; DNA: TGTGCCAGCAGCTTAGTAGGTGGGAGGAACACTGAAGCTTTCTTT; CDR3: CASSLVGGRNTEAFF
length: 14; J: TRBJ2-7; size: many; V: TRBV10-3; D: TRBD2; DNA: TGTGCCATCAGTGGTAGCGGGGTGTCCTACGAGCAGTACTTC; CDR3: CAISGSGVSYEQYF
length: 13; J: TRBJ2-7; size: many; V: TRBV12-3/TRBV12-4; D: .; DNA: TGTGCCAGCAGTTTTTTAGCCTCCTACGAGCAGTACTTC; CDR3: CASSFLASYEQYF
length: 14; J: TRBJ2-5; size: many; V: TRBV15; D: TRBD2; DNA: TGTGCCACCAGCAGAGTAACCGGGGGGGAGACCCAGTACTTC; CDR3: CATSRVTGGETQYF
length: 12; J: TRBJ2-5; size: many; V: TRBV20-1; D: .; DNA: TGCAGTGGAGCAGGGGGGCGAGAGACCCAGTACTTC; CDR3: CSGAGGRETQYF
length: 15; J: TRBJ2-3; size: many; V: TRBV2; D: TRBD2; DNA: TGTGCCAGCAGTGAGAGCGGGGGTTGGAGAGATACGCAGTATTTT; CDR3: CASSESGGWRDTQYF
length: 13; J: TRBJ1-2; size: many; V: TRBV18; D: .; DNA: TGTGCCAGCTCACCAGCGCTCCGATCTGGCTACACCTTC; CDR3: CASSPALRSGYTF
length: 15; J: TRBJ1-5; size: few; V: TRBV20-1; D: TRBD1; DNA: TGCAGTGCTAAAGACAGGGTCACGGGCAATCAGCCCCAGCATTTT; CDR3: CSAKDRVTGNQPQHF
length: 14; J: TRBJ2-1; size: many; V: TRBV5-1; D: .; DNA: TGCGCCAGCAGCTCGGACAGTCCCTACAATGAGCAGTTCTTC; CDR3: CASSSDSPYNEQFF
length: 16; J: TRBJ1-1; size: .; V: TRBV12-3/TRBV12-4; D: TRBD1; DNA: TGTGCCAGCAGTCGATTTTTGGACAGGGTGAACACTGAAGCTTTCTTT; CDR3: CASSRFLDRVNTEAFF
length: 15; J: TRBJ2-7; size: many; V: TRBV5-5; D: .; DNA: TGTGCCAGCAGCTTGGAGGGACAAAGCTCCTACGAGCAGTACTTC; CDR3: CASSLEGQSSYEQYF
length: 13; J: TRBJ2-3; size: many; V: TRBV12-3/TRBV12-4; D: .; DNA: TGTGCCACCAAAATTTCGAGCACAGATACGCAGTATTTT; CDR3: CATKISSTDTQYF
length: 16; J: TRBJ2-3; size: many; V: TRBV20-1; D: .; DNA: TGCAGTGCTAGAGTTTCCCGCAGGGGCGACACAGATACGCAGTATTTT; CDR3: CSARVSRRGDTDTQYF
length: 12; J: TRBJ2-1; size: .; V: TRBV14; D: .; DNA: TGTGCCAGCAGCATCGGTGGGGGTGAGCAGTTCTTC; CDR3: CASSIGGGEQFF
length: 11; J: TRBJ2-1; size: .; V: TRBV10-3; D: TRBD1; DNA: TGTGCCATCAGAGACCGGGACAGGGAATACTTC; CDR3: CAIRDRDREYF
length: 14; J: TRBJ2-7; size: few; V: TRBV5-6; D: TRBD1; DNA: TGTGCCAGCGAAATGGGGACAGGGCGGCGCGAGCAGTACTTC; CDR3: CASEMGTGRREQYF
length: 14; J: TRBJ1-6; size: many; V: TRBV27; D: .; DNA: TGTGCCAGCAGATGGTGGCAGGTGAATTCACCCCTCCACTTT; CDR3: CASRWWQVNSPLHF
length: 16; J: TRBJ2-2; size: many; V: TRBV5-5; D: .; DNA: TGTGCCAGCAGCAATCGGGCCGACACGAACACCGGGGAGCTGTTTTTT; CDR3: CASSNRADTNTGELFF
length: 14; J: TRBJ1-5; size: few; V: TRBV12-3/TRBV12-4; D: .; DNA: TGTGCCAGCAGTTTCGGGGATTTTAATCAGCCCCAGAATTTT; CDR3: CASSFGDFNQPQNF
length: 15; J: TRBJ1-2; size: many; V: TRBV12-3/TRBV12-4; D: .; DNA: TGTGCCAGCAGTTTCGGGGGAAAGGGTAACTATGGCTACACCTTC; CDR3: CASSFGGKGNYGYTF
length: 16; J: TRBJ1-2; size: few; V: TRBV18; D: TRBD1; DNA: TGTGCCAGCTCATCCGGGACAGGGGGCGTGGAGGGAGGCTACACCTTC; CDR3: CASSSGTGGVEGGYTF
length: 14; J: TRBJ2-1; size: .; V: TRBV28; D: TRBD2; DNA: TGTGCCAGCAGAGCGGGACTAGCGGTCAATGAGCAGTTCTTC; CDR3: CASRAGLAVNEQFF
length: 14; J: TRBJ2-1; size: many; V: TRBV9; D: .; DNA: TGTGCCAGCAGCCCCCCCAGGGATTTAAATGAGCAGTTCTTC; CDR3: CASSPPRDLNEQFF
length: 14; J: TRBJ2-7; size: many; V: TRBV7-8; D: TRBD1; DNA: TGTGCCAGCAGCGCCGGGACAGGTGATTACGAGCAGTACTTC; CDR3: CASSAGTGDYEQYF
length: 14; J: TRBJ2-1; size: many; V: TRBV10-3; D: .; DNA: TGTGCCATCAGTGAGTCCTCTGTAATCGGTGAGCAGTTCTTC; CDR3: CAISESSVIGEQFF
length: 15; J: TRBJ1-2; size: many; V: TRBV9; D: .; DNA: TGTGCCAGCAGCGGACCAAGGGCAGGTCTCTATGGCTACACCTTC; CDR3: CASSGPRAGLYGYTF
length: 19; J: TRBJ2-1; size: few; V: TRBV18; D: .; DNA: TGTGCCAGCTCACCCCGAGGGTTAGGGGGGGCAAACTCCTACAATGAGCAGTTCTTC; CDR3: CASSPRGLGGANSYNEQFF